A single sample gave rise to the 10 T cell receptor beta chains below, sequenced in a study of T cells after posttransplantation cyclophosphamide. Treatment was busulfan-fludarabine conditioning, a marrow graft, and cyclophosphamide on days +3 and +4. The data were produced by immunoSEQ multiplex PCR, yet TCRdb's version contains in-frame clones alone and is incomplete. Of 11,000 or so clones in the sample, about 90% were seen once. The source material was PBMCs, sampled after allogeneic stem cell transplant with posttransplant cyclophosphamide. The receptors stem from a female patient between 30 and 39 years old who received an allogeneic stem cell transplant from an unrelated donor, was CMV-positive, and had no GVHD. Some of the T cells may derive from the graft donor.

CDR3 loop: CATSRDLVNQPQHF. For the CDR3, the DNA is TGTGCCACCAGCAGAGATCTTGTGAATCAGCCCCAGCATTTT. The chain recombines TRBV15 with TRBJ1-5; D gene uncertain. CDR3 size: 14 residues. Germline CDR1 is LNHNV and CDR2 is YYDKDF (reference sequence). V dropped 0 bases and J dropped 4 bases, with 7 bases sitting between them.

The chain recombines TRBV27 with TRBJ2-3, with TRBD1 matching over 7 bases. Germline-derived CDR1 and CDR2 are MNHEY and SMNVEV (reference sequence). V gave up 2 bases and J gave up 2 bases; unmatched junction bases: 16. The CDR3 is made up of 19 amino acids. The CDR3: CASSLTSMITGAVTDTQYF. The DNA of the CDR3 is TGTGCCAGCAGTTTAACCTCGATGATTACAGGGGCGGTCACAGATACGCAGTATTTT.

The V call is TRBV7-9, the J call TRBJ2-5, with D perhaps TRBD1 (6 bases). The end of the DNA aligns better with TRBJ2-7, so the J call may be wrong. CDR1 and CDR2 (germline): SEHNR, FQNEAQ (reference sequence). The CDR3 sequence is 14 residues long. The CDR3 sequence is CASSLQGTSYEQYF. The CDR3 region has the DNA TGTGCCAGCAGCTTACAGGGGACCTCCTACGAGCAGTACTTC.

The chain carries TRBV7-9 and TRBJ2-7; tentative D call: TRBD1 (6 bases). In germline, CDR1 is SEHNR, CDR2 FQNEAQ (reference sequence). Between the trimmed V and J ends, which lost 6 bases and 2 bases, there was a span of 17 bases. The CDR3 covers 15 residues. The CDR3 reads CASSSPGQGTYEQYF. The CDR3 region has the DNA TGTGCCAGCAGTTCCCCGGGACAAGGAACCTACGAGCAGTACTTC.

This rearrangement joins TRBV19 to TRBJ2-1; the match to TRBD2 covers 11 bases. Germline V gene data show CDR1 as LNHDA and CDR2 as SQIVND (reference sequence). V was clipped by 5 bases and J by 2 bases; unmatched bases: 5. The CDR3 loop spans 16 amino acids. The DNA of the CDR3 is TGTGCCAGTAGTTACTCACTAGCGGGGGCCTACAATGAGCAGTTCTTC. Protein product: CASSYSLAGAYNEQFF.

This clone was seen once. V is TRBV30 and J is TRBJ2-7; tentative D call: TRBD1 (5 bases). Germline lookup yields CDR1 GTSNPN and CDR2 SVGIG (reference sequence). Trimming removed 2 bases at V and 2 bases at J, with 10 bases between. The CDR3 covers 13 residues. The CDR3 loop reads CAWSKGSTYEQYF. The DNA for the CDR3 is TGTGCCTGGAGTAAGGGGTCCACCTACGAGCAGTACTTC.

J is TRBJ1-6 and V is TRBV5-3; 8 nucleotides line up with TRBD1. TRBV5-3 is treated as an ORF (open reading frame) with a function not yet certain. The CDR3 covers 17 residues. The ends lost 4 bases at V and 0 bases at J; junction bases unmatched: 6. The CDR3 reads CARSMDRASSYNSPLHF. The CDR3 DNA follows: TGTGCCAGAAGCATGGACAGGGCGAGCTCCTATAATTCACCCCTCCACTTT.

The gene calls are TRBV6-5 and TRBJ2-1; no reliable D call. V was pared by 8 bases and J by 0 bases, with 8 bases between. This CDR3 has 13 residues. The V gene's germline CDR1 is MNHEY and CDR2 SVGAGI. CDR3: CASLGLSYNEQFF. The CDR3 DNA follows: TGTGCCAGCTTGGGCCTCTCCTACAATGAGCAGTTCTTC.

The rearrangement uses TRBV7-3 and TRBJ1-1; D remains unclear. V lost 0 bases and J 1 base, leaving 9 bases between the germline ends. Per the germline V gene, CDR1 is SGHTA and CDR2 is FQGTGA. This CDR3 has 15 residues. The CDR3: CASSLTGKRNTEAFF. The CDR3 nucleotides read TGTGCCAGCAGCTTAACGGGCAAAAGGAACACTGAAGCTTTCTTT.

The rearrangement joins TRBV9 to TRBJ2-1, with 15 bases aligning to TRBD2. The CDR3 has 19 residues. The germline CDR1 and CDR2 sequences are SGDLS and YYNGEE. The junction had 14 bases not matched to a gene; V was cut back by 4 bases and J by 6 bases. The CDR3 region has the DNA TGTGCCAGCAGCCCAAGAGGACTAGCGGGAGGGTGGATGGGCAATGAGCAGTTCTTC. Residues: CASSPRGLAGGWMGNEQFF.